This T cell receptor (beta chain) was identified in a study of blood T cell repertoires in COVID-19. For the study at large: From the United States, Italy and Spain came samples of acute and convalescent COVID-19.

Enrolment of Seattle patients took place during active infection, and they were followed longitudinally. The CDR3 spans 14 residues. CDR1 and CDR2 (germline): MDHEN, SYDVKM. With V trimmed by 6 bases and J by 7 bases, 7 bases remained unmatched. Authors' analysis steps: For nucleated cells, counts were estimated from reference gene primer amplification. Repertoires were generated with immunoSEQ multiplex PCR, while TCRdb's copy carries only in-frame clones and drops some. The DNA gave D and trimming, while V, J and clone size come from that table. Found here are about 110,000 clones, approximately 80% of them singletons; the top ten hold about 6.3%.

Sequenced material: peripheral blood. The chain employs TRBV28 and TRBJ1-1, with 11 bases fitting TRBD1. The receptor's source is a man older than 75 with COVID-19, enrolled during active disease. This CDR3 is CASSITGQGDEAFF. As DNA, the CDR3 is TGTGCCAGCAGCATAACGGGACAGGGGGATGAAGCTTTCTTT. Supplemented by reference TRBV28 and TRBJ1-1, the full variable domain reads DVKVTQSSRYLVKRTGEKVFLECVQDMDHENMFWYRQDPGLGLRLIYFSYDVKMKEKGDIPEGYSVSREKKERFSLILESASTNQTSMYLCASSITGQGDEAFFGQGTRLTVV.